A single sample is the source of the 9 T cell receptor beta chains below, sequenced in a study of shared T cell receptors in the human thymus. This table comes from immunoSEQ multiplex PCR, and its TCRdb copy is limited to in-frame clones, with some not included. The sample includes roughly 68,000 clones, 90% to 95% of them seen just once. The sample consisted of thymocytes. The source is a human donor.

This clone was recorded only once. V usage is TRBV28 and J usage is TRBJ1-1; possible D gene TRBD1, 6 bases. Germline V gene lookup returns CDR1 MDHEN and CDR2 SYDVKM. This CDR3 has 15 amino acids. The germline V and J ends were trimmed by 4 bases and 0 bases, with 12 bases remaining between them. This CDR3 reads CASSSNRVLNTEAFF. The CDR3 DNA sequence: TGTGCCAGCAGTTCCAACAGGGTCCTGAACACTGAAGCTTTCTTT.

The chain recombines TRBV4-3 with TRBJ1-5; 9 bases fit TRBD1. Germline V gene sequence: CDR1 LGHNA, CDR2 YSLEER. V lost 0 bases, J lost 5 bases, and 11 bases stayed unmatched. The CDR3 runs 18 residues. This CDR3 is CASSQEMSGQGFYQPQHF. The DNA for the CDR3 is TGCGCCAGCAGCCAAGAAATGTCGGGACAGGGTTTCTATCAGCCCCAGCATTTT.

CDR3 in DNA: TGTGCCAGCAGTAACAGGGGTGGCTACACCTTC. This gives the protein CASSNRGGYTF. The V gene is TRBV6-5, the J gene TRBJ1-2; 7 bases map to TRBD1. The length of the CDR3 is 11 residues. Per the germline V gene, CDR1 is MNHEY and CDR2 is SVGAGI. The J segment lost 7 bases and the V segment lost 5 bases, leaving 1 base of the junction unmatched.

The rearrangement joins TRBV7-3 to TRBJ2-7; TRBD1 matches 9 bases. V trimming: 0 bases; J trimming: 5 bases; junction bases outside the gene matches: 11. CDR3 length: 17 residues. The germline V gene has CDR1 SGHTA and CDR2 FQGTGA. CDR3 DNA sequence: TGTGCCAGCAGCTTAACAAACGCGCGACAGGGGGTCCACGAGCAGTACTTC. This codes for CASSLTNARQGVHEQYF. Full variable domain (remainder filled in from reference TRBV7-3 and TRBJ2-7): GAGVSQTPSNKVTEKGKYVELRCDPISGHTALYWYRQSLGQGPEFLIYFQGTGAADDSGLPNDRFFAVRPEGSVSTLKIQRTERGDSAVYLCASSLTNARQGVHEQYFGPGTRLTVT.

The CDR3 here is CSAETSGGRNEQFF. CDR3 in DNA: TGCAGCGCCGAGACTAGCGGGGGCAGAAATGAGCAGTTCTTC. V gene TRBV29-1 combines with J gene TRBJ2-1, with 12 bases aligning to TRBD2. This CDR3 is 14 amino acids long. V was clipped by 7 bases and J by 7 bases; unmatched bases: 8. Germline V lookup: CDR1 SQVTM, CDR2 ANQGSEA.

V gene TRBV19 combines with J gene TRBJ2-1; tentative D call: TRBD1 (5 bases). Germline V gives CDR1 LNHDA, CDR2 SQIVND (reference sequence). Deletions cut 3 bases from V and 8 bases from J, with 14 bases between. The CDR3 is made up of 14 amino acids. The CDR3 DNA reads TGTGCCAGTAGTATGTGGAGCAGGGCAGATGAGCAGTTCTTC. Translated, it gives CASSMWSRADEQFF.

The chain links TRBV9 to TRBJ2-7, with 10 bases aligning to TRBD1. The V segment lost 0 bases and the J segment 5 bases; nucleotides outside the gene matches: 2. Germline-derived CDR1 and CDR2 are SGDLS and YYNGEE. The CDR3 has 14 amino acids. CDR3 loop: CASSVEGQGNEQYF. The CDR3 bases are TGTGCCAGCAGCGTAGAGGGACAGGGGAACGAGCAGTACTTC.

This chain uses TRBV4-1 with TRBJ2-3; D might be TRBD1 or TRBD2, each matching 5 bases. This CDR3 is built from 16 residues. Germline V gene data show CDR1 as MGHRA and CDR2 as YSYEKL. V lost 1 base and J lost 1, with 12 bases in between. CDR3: CASSQVSRDGTDTQYF. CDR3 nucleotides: TGCGCCAGCAGCCAAGTCTCCAGGGACGGCACAGATACGCAGTATTTT.

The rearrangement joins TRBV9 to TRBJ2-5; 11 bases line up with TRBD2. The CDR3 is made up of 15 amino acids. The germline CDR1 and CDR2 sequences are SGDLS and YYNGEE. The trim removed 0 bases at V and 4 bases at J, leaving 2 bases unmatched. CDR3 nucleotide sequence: TGTGCCAGCAGCGTAGCTAGCGGGGGGCGAGAGACCCAGTACTTC. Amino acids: CASSVASGGRETQYF.